Below, 8 T cell receptor beta chains from the same sample are listed, as sequenced in a study. Using its own MiXCR run on the RT-PCR reads, TCRdb lists one record per CDR3 protein. The sample shows more than 600,000 distinct CDR3 sequences, 14% of them seen only once. Specimen: memory CD4+ T cells from blood. Receptors originate from a female donor in good health, serving as a healthy control.

The chain uses TRBV7-2 and TRBJ1-5; D gene unclear. The length of the CDR3 is 15 residues. CDR1 is SGHTA and CDR2 is FQGNSA in the germline V gene. The V end lost 5 bases, the J end lost 4 bases, and 15 bases lay between the germline ends. CDR3 in amino acids: CASSNVGRRNQPQHF. For the CDR3, the DNA is TGTGCCAGCAGCAACGTGGGGAGGAGGAATCAGCCCCAGCATTTT.

The CDR3 region has the DNA TGCAGTGCTAGTCCCATGGGGGGTGGAGCGGGAACCTACAATGAGCAGTTCTTC. It codes for CSASPMGGGAGTYNEQFF. The rearrangement joins TRBV20-1 to TRBJ2-1, with 7 positions matching TRBD2. V lost 3 bases and J lost 2; bases outside the gene matches: 16. The CDR3 spans 18 residues. In germline, CDR1 is DFQATT, CDR2 SNEGSKA (reference sequence).

For this clonotype: A much more abundant neighbour one base away suggests this may be a read error. V is TRBV29-1 and J is TRBJ2-2; 7 bases are a match to TRBD2. The length of the CDR3 is 12 residues. Germline-derived CDR1 and CDR2 are SQVTM and ANQGSEA. The CDR3 protein is CSVSLADGDLFF. The CDR3 DNA sequence: TGCAGCGTTTCCCTAGCGGACGGGGATCTGTTTTTT.

This clonotype was seen repeatedly, ten times or more. The chain is built from TRBV6-5 and TRBJ1-4; D remains unclear. The CDR3 is 17 residues long. Deletions cut 8 bases from V and 0 bases from J, with 19 bases between. Germline values: CDR1 MNHEY, CDR2 SVGAGI. CDR3 in DNA: TGTGCCAGCTCCCGTCCACGGGGATCGGCAACTAATGAAAAACTGTTTTTT. Translation gives CASSRPRGSATNEKLFF.

The genes are TRBV5-5 and TRBJ2-1, with TRBD2 matching over 8 bases. CDR3 size: 14 residues. The junction had 6 bases not matched to a gene; V was cut back by 3 bases and J by 7 bases. Germline assignment: CDR1 SGHKS and CDR2 YYEKEE (reference sequence). The CDR3 nucleotides are TGTGCCAGCAGCTCGGGACTAGGATCGAATGAGCAGTTCTTC. It specifies CASSSGLGSNEQFF. Combining the CDR3 with reference TRBV5-5 and TRBJ2-1 gives the whole variable domain DAGVTQSPTHLIKTRGQQVTLRCSPISGHKSVSWYQQVLGQGPQFIFQYYEKEERGRGNFPDRFSARQFPNYSSELNVNALLLGDSALYLCASSSGLGSNEQFFGPGTRLTVL.

This clonotype was found a few times. The chain combines TRBV9 with TRBJ2-1; D is undetermined. The V gene's germline CDR1 is SGDLS and CDR2 YYNGEE. V dropped 3 bases and J dropped 7 bases, with 14 bases sitting between them. This CDR3 comprises 14 residues. Here the CDR3 DNA reads TGTGCCAGCAGCGAAAATACTCTAGGGAATGAGCAGTTCTTC. Encoded protein: CASSENTLGNEQFF. Variable domain in full (rest from reference TRBV9 and TRBJ2-1): DSGVTQTPKHLITATGQRVTLRCSPRSGDLSVYWYQQSLDQGLQFLIQYYNGEERAKGNILERFSAQQFPDLHSELNLSSLELGDSALYFCASSENTLGNEQFFGPGTRLTVL.

This clonotype was observed a handful of times. The rearrangement joins TRBV11-2 to TRBJ2-1; TRBD2 might be the D (6 bases). This CDR3 region has 16 residues. Germline V gene data show CDR1 as SGHAT and CDR2 as FQNNGV. V was pared by 5 bases and J by 2 bases, with 16 bases between. The DNA of the CDR3 is TGTGCCAGCAGCCCCGTGAGGGGCGGGGCCTACAATGAGCAGTTCTTC. Its translation: CASSPVRGGAYNEQFF.

The chain carries TRBV20-1 and TRBJ1-2; the D gene is possibly TRBD1 (5 bases). Looked up from germline, CDR1 is DFQATT and CDR2 is SNEGSKA (reference sequence). The CDR3 has 12 residues. V lost 5 bases and J 9 bases, leaving 16 bases between the germline ends. Written as DNA, the CDR3 is TGCAGTGCTCGGGACGTCCTCACCAGCTACACCTTC. Its protein product is CSARDVLTSYTF.